This T cell receptor (beta chain) was recovered during a study of shared clonotypes between healthy human individuals. Study-level findings and limits: Few donors restricted represented genetic and exposure-history diversity.

Adult donors, all healthy and HIV-negative, had no recent acute infections or vaccinations. Nashville, Tennessee was home to all donors, who were Caucasian adults. Across several immunoSEQ plates, the genomic DNA of each subset was split evenly. Only in-frame clones appear in the TCRdb table, and some are missing; sequencing was by immunoSEQ multiplex PCR. The sample contains some 490,000 clones, over 70% of which appear only once. The CDR3 runs 16 residues. Trimming took 4 bases from V and 0 from J; bases not matched to a gene: 9. The germline V gene has CDR1 MDHEN and CDR2 SYDVKM. Notes on this clone: No antigen is known for it.

This receptor was identified in a woman aged 40 to 50 in good health. Some clones in this sample may be carry-over from other donors' samples. The chain carries TRBV28 and TRBJ2-7; 7 positions agree with TRBD2. The sequenced sample consisted of PBMCs. The DNA of the CDR3 is TGTGCCAGCAGTTCCTCGGGGGGAAAGAGCTCCTACGAGCAGTACTTC. Translating it yields CASSSSGGKSSYEQYF. Filled out from reference TRBV28 and TRBJ2-7, the complete variable domain reads DVKVTQSSRYLVKRTGEKVFLECVQDMDHENMFWYRQDPGLGLRLIYFSYDVKMKEKGDIPEGYSVSREKKERFSLILESASTNQTSMYLCASSSSGGKSSYEQYFGPGTRLTVT.